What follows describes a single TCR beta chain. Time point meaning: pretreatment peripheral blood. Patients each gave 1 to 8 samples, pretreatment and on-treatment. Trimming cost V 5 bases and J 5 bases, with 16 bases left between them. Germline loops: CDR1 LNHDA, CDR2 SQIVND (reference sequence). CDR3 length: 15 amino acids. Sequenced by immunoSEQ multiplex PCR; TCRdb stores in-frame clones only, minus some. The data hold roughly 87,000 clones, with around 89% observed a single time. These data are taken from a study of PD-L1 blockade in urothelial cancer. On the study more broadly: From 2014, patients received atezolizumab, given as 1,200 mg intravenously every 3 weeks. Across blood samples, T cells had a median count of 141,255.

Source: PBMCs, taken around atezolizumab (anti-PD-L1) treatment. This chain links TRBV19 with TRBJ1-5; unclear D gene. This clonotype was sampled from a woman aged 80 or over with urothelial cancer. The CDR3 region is CASSSPGWSDQPQHF. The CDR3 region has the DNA TGTGCCAGTAGTTCACCTGGGTGGAGCGATCAGCCCCAGCATTTT.